The entry below gives a single TCR beta chain sequence along with its context. Antigen unknown. Data came from immunoSEQ multiplex PCR; TCRdb stores just in-frame clones and leaves some out. The sample lists about 19,000 clones; about 89% were seen once. This sample was taken from a study of OX40 agonist ivuxolimab in advanced cancers. Broader study findings: At 0.1 to 3.0 mg/kg and by week 6, CD4+ and CD8+ T cells in the blood had expanded clonally.

The material was CD4+ or CD8+ T cells sorted from blood, obtained in a trial of the OX40 agonist ivuxolimab. This clonotype originated in an adult with an advanced solid tumor such as melanoma, head and neck, liver or kidney cancer.

CDR3 amino acids: CASSPSIAGGADIQYF. The CDR3 DNA is TGTGCCAGCAGCCCCAGCATAGCGGGAGGAGCGGACATTCAGTACTTC. This chain links TRBV9 with TRBJ2-4; TRBD2 matches at 10 bases. There are 16 residues in the CDR3. Germline CDR1 SGDLS, CDR2 YYNGEE. The ends lost 4 bases at V and 8 bases at J; junction bases unmatched: 12.